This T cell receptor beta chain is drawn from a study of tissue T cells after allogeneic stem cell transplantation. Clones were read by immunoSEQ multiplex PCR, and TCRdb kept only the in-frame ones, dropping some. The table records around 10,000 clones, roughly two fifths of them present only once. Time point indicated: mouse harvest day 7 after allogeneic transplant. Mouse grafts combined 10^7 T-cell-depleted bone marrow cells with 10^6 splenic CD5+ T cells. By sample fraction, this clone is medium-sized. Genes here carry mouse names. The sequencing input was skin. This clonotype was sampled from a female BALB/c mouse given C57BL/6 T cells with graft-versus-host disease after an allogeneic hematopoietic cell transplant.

Here the CDR3 reads CASSIGTGGAETLYF. The sequenced CDR3 bases are TGTGCTAGCAGTATCGGGACTGGGGGTGCAGAAACGCTGTAT. This rearrangement joins TRBV17 to TRBJ2-3; TRBD2 matches 10 bases. The CDR3 end is not reached by the read, which stops 1 residue before it; the germline J gene fills it in. Unmatched junction bases numbered 2, after V lost 4 bases and J lost 1 base. CDR3 size: 15 residues. Germline V gene sequence: CDR1 MNHDT, CDR2 YYDKIL.